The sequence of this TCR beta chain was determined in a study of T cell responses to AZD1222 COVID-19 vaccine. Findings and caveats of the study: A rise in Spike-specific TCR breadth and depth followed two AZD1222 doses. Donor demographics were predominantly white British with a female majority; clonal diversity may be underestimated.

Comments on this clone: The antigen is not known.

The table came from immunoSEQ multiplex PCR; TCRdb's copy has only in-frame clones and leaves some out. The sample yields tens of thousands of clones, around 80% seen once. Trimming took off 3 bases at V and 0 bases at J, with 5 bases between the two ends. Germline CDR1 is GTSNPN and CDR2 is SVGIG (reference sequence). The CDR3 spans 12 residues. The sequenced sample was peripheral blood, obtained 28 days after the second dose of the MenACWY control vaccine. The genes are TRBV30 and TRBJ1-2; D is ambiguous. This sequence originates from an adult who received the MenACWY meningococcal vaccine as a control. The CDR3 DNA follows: TGTGCCTGGAGATGGGCTAACTATGGCTACACCTTC. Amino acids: CAWRWANYGYTF.